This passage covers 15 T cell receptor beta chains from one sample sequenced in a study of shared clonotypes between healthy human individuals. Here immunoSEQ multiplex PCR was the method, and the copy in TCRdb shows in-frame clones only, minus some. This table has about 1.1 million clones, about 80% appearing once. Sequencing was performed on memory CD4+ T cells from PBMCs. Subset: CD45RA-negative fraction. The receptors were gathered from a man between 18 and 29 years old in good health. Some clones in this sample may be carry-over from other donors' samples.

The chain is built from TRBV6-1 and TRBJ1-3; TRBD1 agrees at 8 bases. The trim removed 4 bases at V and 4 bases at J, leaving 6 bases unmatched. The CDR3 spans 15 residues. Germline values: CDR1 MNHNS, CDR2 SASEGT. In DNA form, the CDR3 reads TGTGCCAGCAGTGTAATACAGGGGGACGGAAACACCATATATTTT. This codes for CASSVIQGDGNTIYF.

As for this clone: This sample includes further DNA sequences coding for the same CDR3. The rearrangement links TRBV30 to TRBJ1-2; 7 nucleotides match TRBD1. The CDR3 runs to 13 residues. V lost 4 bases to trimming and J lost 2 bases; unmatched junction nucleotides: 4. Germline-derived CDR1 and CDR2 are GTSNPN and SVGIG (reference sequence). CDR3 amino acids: CAWTRGRNYGYTF. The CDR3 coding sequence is TGTGCCTGGACCAGGGGGAGAAACTATGGCTACACCTTC.

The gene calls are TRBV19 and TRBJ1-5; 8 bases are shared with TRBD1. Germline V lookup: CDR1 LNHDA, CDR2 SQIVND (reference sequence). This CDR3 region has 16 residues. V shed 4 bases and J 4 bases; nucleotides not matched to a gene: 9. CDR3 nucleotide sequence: TGTGCCAGTAGTACACTGGCTGGGGACAGGAATCAGCCCCAGCATTTT. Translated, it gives CASSTLAGDRNQPQHF.

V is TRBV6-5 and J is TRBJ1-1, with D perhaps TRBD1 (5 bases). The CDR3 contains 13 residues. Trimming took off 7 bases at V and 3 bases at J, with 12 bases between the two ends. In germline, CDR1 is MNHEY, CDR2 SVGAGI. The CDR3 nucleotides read TGTGCCAGCATGGTGAGCAGGGACACTGAAGCTTTCTTT. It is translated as CASMVSRDTEAFF.

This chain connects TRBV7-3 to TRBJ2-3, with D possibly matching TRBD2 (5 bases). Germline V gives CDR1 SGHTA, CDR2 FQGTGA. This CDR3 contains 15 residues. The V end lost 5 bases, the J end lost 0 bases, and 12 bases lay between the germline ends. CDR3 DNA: TGTGCCAGCAGCCCTACTTGGACTAGCACAGATACGCAGTATTTT. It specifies CASSPTWTSTDTQYF.

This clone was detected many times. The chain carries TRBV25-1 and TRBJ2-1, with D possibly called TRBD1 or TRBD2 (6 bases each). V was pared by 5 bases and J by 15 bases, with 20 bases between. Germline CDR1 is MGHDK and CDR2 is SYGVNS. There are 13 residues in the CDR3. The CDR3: CASSLEGGMRLFF. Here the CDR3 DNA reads TGTGCCAGCAGTCTCGAGGGGGGAATGAGGCTGTTCTTC.

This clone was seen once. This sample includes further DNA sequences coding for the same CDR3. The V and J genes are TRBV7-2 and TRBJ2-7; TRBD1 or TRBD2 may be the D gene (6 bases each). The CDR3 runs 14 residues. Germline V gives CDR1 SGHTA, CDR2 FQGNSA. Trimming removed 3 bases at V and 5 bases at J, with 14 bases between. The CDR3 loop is CASSLGGWRDEQYF. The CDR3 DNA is TGTGCCAGCAGCTTGGGGGGCTGGAGGGACGAGCAGTACTTC.

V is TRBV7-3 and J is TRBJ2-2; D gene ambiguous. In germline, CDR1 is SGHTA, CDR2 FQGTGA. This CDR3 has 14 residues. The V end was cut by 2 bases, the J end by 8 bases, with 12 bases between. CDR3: CASSLLGLPGELFF. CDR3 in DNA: TGTGCCAGCAGCTTATTGGGCCTCCCTGGGGAGCTGTTTTTT.

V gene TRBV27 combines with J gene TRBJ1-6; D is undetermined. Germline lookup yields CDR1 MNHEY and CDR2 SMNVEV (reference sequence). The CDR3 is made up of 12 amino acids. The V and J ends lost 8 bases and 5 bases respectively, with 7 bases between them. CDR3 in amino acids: CASLPNNSPLHF. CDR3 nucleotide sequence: TGTGCCAGCCTTCCTAATAATTCACCCCTCCACTTT.

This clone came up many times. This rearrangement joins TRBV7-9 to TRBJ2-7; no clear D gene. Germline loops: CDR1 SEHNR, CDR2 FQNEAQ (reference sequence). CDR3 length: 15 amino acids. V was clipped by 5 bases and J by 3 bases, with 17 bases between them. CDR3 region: CASSPPFRFGYEQYF. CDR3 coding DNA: TGTGCCAGCAGCCCGCCCTTCAGGTTCGGCTACGAGCAGTACTTC.

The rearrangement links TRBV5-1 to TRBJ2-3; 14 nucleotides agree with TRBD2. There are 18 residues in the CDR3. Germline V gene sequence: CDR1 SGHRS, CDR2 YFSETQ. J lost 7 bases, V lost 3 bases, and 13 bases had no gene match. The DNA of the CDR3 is TGCGCCAGCAGCTCGACGGGCGGGACTAGCGGGAGTGCGTATACGCAGTATTTT. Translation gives CASSSTGGTSGSAYTQYF.

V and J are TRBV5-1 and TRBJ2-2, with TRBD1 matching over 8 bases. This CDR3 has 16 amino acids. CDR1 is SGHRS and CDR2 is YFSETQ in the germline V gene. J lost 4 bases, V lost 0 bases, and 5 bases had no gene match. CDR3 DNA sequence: TGCGCCAGCAGCTTGGCCGGACAGGGAGGCACCGGGGAGCTGTTTTTT. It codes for CASSLAGQGGTGELFF. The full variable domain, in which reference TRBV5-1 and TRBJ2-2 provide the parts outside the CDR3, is KAGVTQTPRYLIKTRGQQVTLSCSPISGHRSVSWYQQTPGQGLQFLFEYFSETQRNKGNFPGRFSGRQFSNSRSEMNVSTLELGDSALYLCASSLAGQGGTGELFFGEGSRLTVL.

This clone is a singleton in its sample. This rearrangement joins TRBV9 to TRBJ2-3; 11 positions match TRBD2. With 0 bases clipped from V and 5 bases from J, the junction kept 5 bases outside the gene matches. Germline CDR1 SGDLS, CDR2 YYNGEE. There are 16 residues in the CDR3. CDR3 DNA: TGTGCCAGCAGCGTAGTTACTAGCGGGGGTCTAGATACGCAGTATTTT. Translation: CASSVVTSGGLDTQYF.

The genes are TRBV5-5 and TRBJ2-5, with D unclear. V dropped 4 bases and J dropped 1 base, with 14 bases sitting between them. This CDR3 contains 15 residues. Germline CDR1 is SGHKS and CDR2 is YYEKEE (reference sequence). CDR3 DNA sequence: TGTGCCAGCAGCCATAGATGGACCTTCCAAGAGACCCAGTACTTC. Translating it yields CASSHRWTFQETQYF. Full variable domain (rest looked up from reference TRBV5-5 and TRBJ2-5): DAGVTQSPTHLIKTRGQQVTLRCSPISGHKSVSWYQQVLGQGPQFIFQYYEKEERGRGNFPDRFSARQFPNYSSELNVNALLLGDSALYLCASSHRWTFQETQYFGPGTRLLVL.

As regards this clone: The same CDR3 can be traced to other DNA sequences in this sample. This CDR3 is CASSLGRGNTEAFF. The CDR3 DNA reads TGCGCCAGCAGCTTAGGCAGGGGGAACACTGAAGCTTTCTTT. This chain connects TRBV5-1 to TRBJ1-1; the D gene is possibly TRBD1 (6 bases). Germline V lookup: CDR1 SGHRS, CDR2 YFSETQ. V lost 2 bases, J lost 1 base, and 9 bases lay in between. This CDR3 has 14 residues.